The rows below give T cell receptor beta chains drawn from one sample of a study of cytomegalovirus exposure and HLA in healthy donors. Repertoires were generated with immunoSEQ multiplex PCR, while TCRdb's copy carries only in-frame clones and drops some. The sample gives roughly 77,000 clones, 85% to 95% of which show up once; around 0.69% is in the top ten. Specimen: PBMCs. These receptors were collected from a woman between 18 and 30 years old in good health and CMV-seronegative. The CDR3 runs from the conserved cysteine through the conserved F or W. Each record gives: clone size, J gene, V gene, D gene, CDR3 protein, CDR3 DNA. A D gene is named only where the DNA matches it firmly. The listing skips clone size in some rows; elsewhere it reads once, few, many or a size class.

-	TRBJ2-2	TRBV28	TRBD1	CASSPGTANTGELFF	TGTGCCAGCAGCCCCGGGACAGCGAACACCGGGGAGCTGTTTTTT
-	TRBJ2-7	TRBV7-9	-	CASRNLAESRNEQYF	TGTGCCAGCAGAAACCTAGCAGAATCCCGGAACGAGCAGTACTTC
-	TRBJ2-7	TRBV10-1	TRBD2	CASSDQRGSYEQYF	TGCGCCAGCAGTGATCAGCGGGGGTCCTACGAGCAGTACTTC
once	TRBJ2-3	TRBV7-9	-	CASSPGTADTQYF	TGTGCCAGCAGCCCTGGGACTGCAGATACGCAGTATTTT
-	TRBJ2-5	TRBV6-5	TRBD2	CASKGRGALDQYF	TGTGCCAGCAAGGGGCGGGGGGCCTTGGACCAGTACTTC
-	TRBJ1-3	TRBV25-1	TRBD1	CASSEGDSSGNTIYF	TGTGCCAGCAGTGAAGGGGACAGCTCTGGAAACACCATATATTTT
-	TRBJ1-1	TRBV5-4	TRBD1	CASSRDRNTEAFF	TGTGCCAGCAGCCGGGACAGGAACACTGAAGCTTTCTTT
-	TRBJ1-2	TRBV7-8	-	CASSLLGANYGYTF	TGTGCCAGCAGCTTATTAGGGGCTAACTATGGCTACACCTTC
-	TRBJ2-2	TRBV6-1	TRBD2	CASSGLAGGTTPLFF	TGTGCCAGCAGTGGGCTAGCGGGGGGGACCACCCCGCTGTTTTTT
-	TRBJ2-7	TRBV5-1	-	CASSLEDKGWDEQYF	TGCGCCAGCAGCTTGGAGGACAAGGGGTGGGACGAGCAGTACTTC
-	TRBJ2-3	TRBV9	TRBD1	CASSALQGQSTDTQYF	TGTGCCAGCAGCGCCCTCCAGGGACAGAGCACAGATACGCAGTATTTT
-	TRBJ1-5	TRBV11-2	-	CASSFFGGNQPQHF	TGTGCCAGCAGCTTTTTCGGGGGCAATCAGCCCCAGCATTTT
-	TRBJ1-1	TRBV9	-	CASSGTGYTEAFF	TGTGCCAGCAGCGGAACAGGATACACTGAAGCTTTCTTT
-	TRBJ2-7	TRBV6-5	TRBD1	CASSPGTEARYEQYF	TGTGCCAGCAGCCCCGGGACAGAAGCTCGATACGAGCAGTACTTC
-	TRBJ2-7	TRBV29-1	TRBD2	CSVERAGGNYYEQYF	TGCAGCGTTGAAAGGGCGGGAGGAAATTACTACGAGCAGTACTTC
-	TRBJ1-2	TRBV9	-	CASSEGQTGSNTF	TGTGCCAGCAGCGAGGGCCAGACAGGTTCCAACACCTTC
-	TRBJ2-1	TRBV30	TRBD2	CAWRNLAGGRNEQFF	TGTGCCTGGAGGAATCTAGCGGGAGGGCGGAATGAGCAGTTCTTC
-	TRBJ1-1	TRBV6-1	-	CASSKGQGSNTEAFF	TGTGCCAGCAGCAAGGGGCAGGGATCGAACACTGAAGCTTTCTTT
-	TRBJ2-1	TRBV18	-	CASSPLLANEQFF	TGTGCCAGCTCACCACTTCTAGCGAATGAGCAGTTCTTC
-	TRBJ2-4	TRBV19	TRBD2	CASSDIAGGLAKNIQYF	TGTGCCAGTAGTGATATAGCGGGGGGGCTAGCCAAAAACATTCAGTACTTC
-	TRBJ2-7	TRBV28	TRBD2	CASSSVAGGPGEQYF	TGTGCCAGCAGTTCAGTAGCGGGAGGGCCGGGTGAGCAGTACTTC
-	TRBJ1-5	TRBV7-2	-	CASSSDSNQPQHF	TGTGCCAGCAGCTCAGATAGCAATCAGCCCCAGCATTTT
-	TRBJ2-7	TRBV27	-	CASGALRTQYF	TGTGCCAGCGGGGCCCTAAGGACACAGTACTTC
-	TRBJ2-3	TRBV7-2	-	CASRHSGRSDTQYF	TGTGCCAGCAGACATAGCGGCCGGTCCGATACGCAGTATTTT
-	TRBJ2-1	TRBV11-2	TRBD1	CASSRQGIGDEQFF	TGTGCCAGCAGTCGACAGGGTATAGGTGATGAGCAGTTCTTC
few	TRBJ1-2	TRBV2	-	CASSDFRGGYTF	TGTGCCAGCAGTGATTTCCGCGGCGGCTACACCTTC
-	TRBJ2-5	TRBV11-2	-	CASSFYLQSQETQYF	TGTGCCAGCAGCTTTTATCTTCAGTCCCAAGAGACCCAGTACTTC
-	TRBJ2-1	TRBV20-1	-	CSALGGYEQFF	TGCAGTGCTTTAGGGGGATATGAGCAGTTCTTC
-	TRBJ2-7	TRBV7-2	TRBD2	CASSLRGLAGGRSSYEQYF	TGTGCCAGCAGCTTAAGAGGACTAGCGGGGGGCCGAAGCTCCTACGAGCAGTACTTC
once	TRBJ2-2	TRBV7-2	-	CASRPPPGTGELFF	TGTGCCAGCAGGCCCCCCCCGGGCACCGGGGAGCTGTTTTTT
-	TRBJ1-6	TRBV5-5	TRBD1	CASSLTGGGSPLHF	TGTGCCAGCAGCTTGACAGGGGGCGGTTCACCCCTCCACTTT
-	TRBJ2-7	TRBV9	-	CASSVEAEASSYEQYF	TGTGCCAGCAGCGTAGAGGCTGAGGCCTCCTCCTACGAGCAGTACTTC
-	TRBJ2-1	TRBV4-1	TRBD2	CASSQDLWGGSGSAYNEQFF	TGCGCCAGCAGCCAAGATTTGTGGGGGGGGTCGGGGTCCGCCTACAATGAGCAGTTCTTC
-	TRBJ1-1	TRBV4-3	-	CASSQRTGWSEAFF	TGCGCCAGCAGCCAACGAACAGGGTGGTCTGAAGCTTTCTTT
-	TRBJ1-5	TRBV19	-	CASTPRENQPQHF	TGTGCCAGTACCCCAAGGGAGAATCAGCCCCAGCATTTT
once	TRBJ2-7	TRBV7-9	-	CASSSPPRAYEQYF	TGTGCCAGCAGCTCACCCCCGCGGGCCTACGAGCAGTACTTC
-	TRBJ2-7	TRBV7-9	-	CASKGNPGYEQYF	TGTGCCAGTAAAGGGAACCCGGGGTACGAGCAGTACTTC
-	TRBJ2-7	TRBV9	-	CASSVGPADPYEQYF	TGTGCCAGCAGCGTAGGGCCAGCGGATCCCTACGAGCAGTACTTC
-	TRBJ2-3	TRBV4-3	TRBD2	CASSQDPAGGAGYF	TGCGCCAGCAGCCAAGATCCTGCGGGGGGGGCGGGGTATTTT
-	TRBJ2-5	TRBV9	TRBD1	CASSSRTGTGGETQYF	TGTGCCAGCAGCTCTAGAACCGGGACAGGGGGGGAGACCCAGTACTTC
-	TRBJ1-6	TRBV4-3	-	CASSQEERSPLHF	TGCGCCAGCAGCCAAGAAGAGAGGTCACCCCTCCACTTT
-	TRBJ1-1	TRBV6-5	TRBD1	CASSRGLNTEAFF	TGTGCCAGCAGCAGGGGGCTGAACACTGAAGCTTTCTTT
-	TRBJ1-1	TRBV11-3	TRBD1	CASSLAGGNTEAFF	TGTGCCAGCAGCTTGGCAGGGGGGAACACTGAAGCTTTCTTT
-	TRBJ2-7	TRBV2	TRBD2	CASGTSRTYEQYF	TGTGCCAGCGGGACTAGCAGAACCTACGAGCAGTACTTC
-	TRBJ2-5	TRBV9	TRBD2	CASSVALAGETQYF	TGTGCCAGCAGCGTAGCCCTAGCGGGAGAGACCCAGTACTTC
-	TRBJ2-7	TRBV6-1	TRBD1	CASKGGQGAIYEQYF	TGTGCCAGCAAAGGAGGACAGGGGGCGATTTACGAGCAGTACTTC
-	TRBJ1-3	TRBV9	-	CASSVDGTTGNTIYF	TGTGCCAGCAGCGTAGACGGAACTACTGGAAACACCATATATTTT
-	TRBJ1-2	TRBV11-2	TRBD1	CASSSRQGVGYTF	TGTGCCAGCAGCTCCCGACAGGGTGTGGGCTACACCTTC
-	TRBJ2-1	TRBV5-4	-	CASSLERGTYNEQFF	TGTGCCAGCAGCTTGGAAAGGGGCACCTACAATGAGCAGTTCTTC
-	TRBJ1-1	TRBV2	-	CARGDFEAFF	TGTGCCAGGGGGGACTTTGAAGCTTTCTTT
-	TRBJ2-7	TRBV9	-	CASSVAAVGGYYEQYF	TGTGCCAGCAGCGTAGCTGCGGTCGGCGGATACTACGAGCAGTACTTC
-	TRBJ2-7	TRBV19	-	CASRPTGHYEQYF	TGTGCCAGTAGGCCAACAGGGCACTACGAGCAGTACTTC
once	TRBJ1-1	TRBV2	-	CASREMAGLNTEAFF	TGTGCCAGCAGGGAGATGGCTGGATTGAACACTGAAGCTTTCTTT
-	TRBJ2-7	TRBV7-2	TRBD2	CASSELAGLEQYF	TGTGCCAGCAGCGAACTAGCGGGGCTCGAGCAGTACTTC